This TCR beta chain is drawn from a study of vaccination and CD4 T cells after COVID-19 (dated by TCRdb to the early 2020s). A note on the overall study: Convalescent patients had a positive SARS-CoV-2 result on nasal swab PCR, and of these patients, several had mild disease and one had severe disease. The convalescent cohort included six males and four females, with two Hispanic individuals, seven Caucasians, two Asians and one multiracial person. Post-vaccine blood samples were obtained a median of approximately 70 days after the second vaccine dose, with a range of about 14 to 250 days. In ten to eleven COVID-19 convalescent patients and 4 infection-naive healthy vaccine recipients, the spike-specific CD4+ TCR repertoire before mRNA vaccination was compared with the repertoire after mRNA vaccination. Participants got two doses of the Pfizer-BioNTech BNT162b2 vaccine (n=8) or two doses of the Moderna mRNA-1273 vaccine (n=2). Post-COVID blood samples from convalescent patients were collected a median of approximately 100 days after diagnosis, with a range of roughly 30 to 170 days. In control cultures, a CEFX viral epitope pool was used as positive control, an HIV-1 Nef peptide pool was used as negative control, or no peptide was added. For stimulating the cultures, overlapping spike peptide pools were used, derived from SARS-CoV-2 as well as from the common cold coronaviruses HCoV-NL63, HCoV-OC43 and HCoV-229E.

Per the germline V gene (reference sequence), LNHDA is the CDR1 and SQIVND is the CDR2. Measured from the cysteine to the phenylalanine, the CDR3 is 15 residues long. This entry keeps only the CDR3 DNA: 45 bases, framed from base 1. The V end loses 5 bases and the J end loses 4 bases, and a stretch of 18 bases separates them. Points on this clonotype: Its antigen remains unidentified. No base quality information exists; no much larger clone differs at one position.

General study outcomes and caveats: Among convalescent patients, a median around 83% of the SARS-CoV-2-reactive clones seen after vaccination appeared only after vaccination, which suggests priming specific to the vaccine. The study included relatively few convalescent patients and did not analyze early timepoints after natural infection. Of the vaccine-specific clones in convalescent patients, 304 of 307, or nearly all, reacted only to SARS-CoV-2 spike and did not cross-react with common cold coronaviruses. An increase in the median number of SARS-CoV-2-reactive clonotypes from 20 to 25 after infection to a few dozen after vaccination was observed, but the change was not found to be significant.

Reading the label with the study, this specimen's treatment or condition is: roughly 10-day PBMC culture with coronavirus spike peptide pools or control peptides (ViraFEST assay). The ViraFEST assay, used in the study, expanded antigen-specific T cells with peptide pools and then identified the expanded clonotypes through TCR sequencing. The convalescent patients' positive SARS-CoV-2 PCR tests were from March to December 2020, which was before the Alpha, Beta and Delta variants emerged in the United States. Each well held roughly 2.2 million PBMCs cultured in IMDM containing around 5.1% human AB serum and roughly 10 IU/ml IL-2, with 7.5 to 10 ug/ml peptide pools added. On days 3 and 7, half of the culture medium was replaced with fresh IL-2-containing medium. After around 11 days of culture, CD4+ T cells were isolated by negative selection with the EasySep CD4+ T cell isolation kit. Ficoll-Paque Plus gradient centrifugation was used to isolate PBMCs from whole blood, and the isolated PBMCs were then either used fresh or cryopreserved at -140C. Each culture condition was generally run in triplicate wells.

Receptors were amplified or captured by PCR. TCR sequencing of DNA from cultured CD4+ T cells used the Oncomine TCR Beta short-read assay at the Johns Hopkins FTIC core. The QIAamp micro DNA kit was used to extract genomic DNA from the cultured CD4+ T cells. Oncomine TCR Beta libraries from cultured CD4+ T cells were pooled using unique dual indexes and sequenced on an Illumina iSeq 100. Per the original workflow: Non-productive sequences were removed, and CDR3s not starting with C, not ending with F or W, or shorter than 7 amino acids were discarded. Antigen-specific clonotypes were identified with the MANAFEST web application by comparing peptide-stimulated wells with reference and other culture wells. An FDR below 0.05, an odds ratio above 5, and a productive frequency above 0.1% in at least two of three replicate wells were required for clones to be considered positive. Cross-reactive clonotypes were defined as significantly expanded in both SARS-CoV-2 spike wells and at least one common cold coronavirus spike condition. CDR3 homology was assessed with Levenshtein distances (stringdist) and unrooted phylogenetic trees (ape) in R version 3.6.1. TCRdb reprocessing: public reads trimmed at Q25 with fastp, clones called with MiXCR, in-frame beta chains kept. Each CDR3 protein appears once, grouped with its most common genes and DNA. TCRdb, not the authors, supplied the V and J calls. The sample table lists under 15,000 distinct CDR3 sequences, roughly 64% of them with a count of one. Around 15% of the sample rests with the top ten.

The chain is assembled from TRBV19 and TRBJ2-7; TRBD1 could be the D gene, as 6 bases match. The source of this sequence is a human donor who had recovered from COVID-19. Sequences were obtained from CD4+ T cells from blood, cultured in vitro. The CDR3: CASSGPGQTLYEQYF. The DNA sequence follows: TGTGCCAGTAGTGGACCGGGACAAACTTTGTACGAGCAGTACTTC.